This record concerns one TCR beta chain sequence. The antigen is undetermined. This entry is derived from a study of OX40 agonist ivuxolimab in advanced cancers. The overall study: An agonistic human IgG2 monoclonal antibody against OX40 (CD134) was given.

Here immunoSEQ multiplex PCR was the method, and the copy in TCRdb shows in-frame clones only, minus some. The table includes roughly 23,000 clones, roughly 81% detected once. General observations from the study: Clonal expansion was among the lowest in partial responders at 0.1-3.0 mg/kg, especially CD8+. In the expanded peripheral T cells, antigen specificity was never determined.

The CDR3 sequence is 14 residues long. With 6 bases removed from V and 4 bases from J, the gap between germline ends came to 16 bases. CDR1 and CDR2 (germline): SGHRS, YFSETQ. This receptor was identified in an adult with an advanced solid tumor such as melanoma, head and neck, liver or kidney cancer. The rearrangement joins TRBV5-1 to TRBJ1-2; D is undetermined. The specimen comprised CD4+ or CD8+ T cells sorted from blood, sampled in a trial of the OX40 agonist ivuxolimab. The CDR3: CASISVPTAYGYTF. The CDR3 nucleotides read TGCGCCAGCATCTCCGTCCCCACAGCCTATGGCTACACCTTC.